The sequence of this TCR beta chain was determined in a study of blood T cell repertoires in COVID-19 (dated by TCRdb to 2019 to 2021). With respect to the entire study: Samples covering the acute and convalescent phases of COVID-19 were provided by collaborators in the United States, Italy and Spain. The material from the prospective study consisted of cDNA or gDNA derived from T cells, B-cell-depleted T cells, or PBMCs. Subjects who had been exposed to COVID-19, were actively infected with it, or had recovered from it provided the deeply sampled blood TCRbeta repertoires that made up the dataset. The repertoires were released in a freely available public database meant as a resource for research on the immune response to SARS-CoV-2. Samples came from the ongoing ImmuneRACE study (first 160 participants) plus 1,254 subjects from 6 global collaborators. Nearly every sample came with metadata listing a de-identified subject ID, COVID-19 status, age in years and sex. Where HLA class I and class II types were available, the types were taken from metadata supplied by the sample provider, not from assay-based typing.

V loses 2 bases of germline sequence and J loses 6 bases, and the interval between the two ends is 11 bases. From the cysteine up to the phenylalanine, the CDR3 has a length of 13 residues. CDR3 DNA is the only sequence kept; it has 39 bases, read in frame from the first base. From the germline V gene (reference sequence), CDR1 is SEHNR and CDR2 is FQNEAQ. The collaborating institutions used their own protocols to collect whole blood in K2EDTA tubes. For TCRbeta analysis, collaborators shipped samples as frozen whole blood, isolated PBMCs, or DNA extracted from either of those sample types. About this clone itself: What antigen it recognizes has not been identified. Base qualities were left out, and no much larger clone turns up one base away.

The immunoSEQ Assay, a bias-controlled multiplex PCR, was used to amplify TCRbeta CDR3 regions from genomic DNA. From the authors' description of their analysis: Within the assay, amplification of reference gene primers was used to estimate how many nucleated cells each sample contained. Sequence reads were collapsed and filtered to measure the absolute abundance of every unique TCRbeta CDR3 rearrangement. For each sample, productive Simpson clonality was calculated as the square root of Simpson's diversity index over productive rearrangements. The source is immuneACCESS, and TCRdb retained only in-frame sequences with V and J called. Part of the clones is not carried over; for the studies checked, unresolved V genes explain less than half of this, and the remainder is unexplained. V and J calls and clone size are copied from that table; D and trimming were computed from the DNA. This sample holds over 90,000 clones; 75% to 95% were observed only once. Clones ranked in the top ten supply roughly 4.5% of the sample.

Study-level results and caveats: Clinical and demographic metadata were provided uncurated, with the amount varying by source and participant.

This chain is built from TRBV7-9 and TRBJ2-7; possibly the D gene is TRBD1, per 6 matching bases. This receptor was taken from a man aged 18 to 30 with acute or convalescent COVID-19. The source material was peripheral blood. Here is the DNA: TGTGCCAGCAGCTTAAGGACAGCGAGCGAGCAGTACTTC. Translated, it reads CASSLRTASEQYF.